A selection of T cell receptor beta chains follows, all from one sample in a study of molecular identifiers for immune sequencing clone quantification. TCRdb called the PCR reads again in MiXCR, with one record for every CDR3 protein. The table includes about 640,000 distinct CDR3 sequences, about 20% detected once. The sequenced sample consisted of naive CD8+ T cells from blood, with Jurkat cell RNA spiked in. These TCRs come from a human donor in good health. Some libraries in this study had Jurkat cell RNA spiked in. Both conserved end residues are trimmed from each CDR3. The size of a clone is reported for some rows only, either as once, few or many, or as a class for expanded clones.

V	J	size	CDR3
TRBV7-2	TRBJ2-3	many	ASSWDNTDTQY
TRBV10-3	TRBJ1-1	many	AISEFKGGPNTEAF
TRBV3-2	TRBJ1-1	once	ASSQDLRGEHTEAF
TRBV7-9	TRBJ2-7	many	ASSASVGGEQY
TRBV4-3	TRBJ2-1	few	ASSQDIGTATYNEQF
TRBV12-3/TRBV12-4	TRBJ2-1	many	ASSFASGRYNEQF
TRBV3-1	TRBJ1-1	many	ASSQVFRFGVNTEAF
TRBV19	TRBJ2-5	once	ASSPTSGEALGETQY
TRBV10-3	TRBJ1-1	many	AISESRDRGRNTEAF
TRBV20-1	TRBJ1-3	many	SALHTGEPGNTIY
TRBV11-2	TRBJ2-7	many	ASGAAISYEQY
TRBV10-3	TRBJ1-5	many	AAGDLGVGQPQH
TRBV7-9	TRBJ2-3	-	ASSNSPSPTDTKY
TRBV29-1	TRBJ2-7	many	SVASGEAYEQY
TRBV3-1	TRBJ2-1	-	ASSPGLAVREQF
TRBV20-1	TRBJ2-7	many	SARALSSYEQY
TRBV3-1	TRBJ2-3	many	ASSQGDPGARADTQY
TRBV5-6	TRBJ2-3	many	ASGGLAGDPSFTDTQY
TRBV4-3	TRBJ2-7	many	ASSQEGTGNDEQY
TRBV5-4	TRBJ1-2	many	ASSSGIYGYT
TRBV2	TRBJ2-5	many	ASCQGEFQETQY
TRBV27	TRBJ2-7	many	ASSWASSYEQY
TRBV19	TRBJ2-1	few	ASRGVSYNEQF
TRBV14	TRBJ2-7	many	ASSPENYEQY
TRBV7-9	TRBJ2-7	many	ASSPPTGNFYEQY
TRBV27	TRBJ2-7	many	ASSSRPGGRYYEQY
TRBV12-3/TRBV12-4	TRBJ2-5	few	ASSHVPGQAVGETQY